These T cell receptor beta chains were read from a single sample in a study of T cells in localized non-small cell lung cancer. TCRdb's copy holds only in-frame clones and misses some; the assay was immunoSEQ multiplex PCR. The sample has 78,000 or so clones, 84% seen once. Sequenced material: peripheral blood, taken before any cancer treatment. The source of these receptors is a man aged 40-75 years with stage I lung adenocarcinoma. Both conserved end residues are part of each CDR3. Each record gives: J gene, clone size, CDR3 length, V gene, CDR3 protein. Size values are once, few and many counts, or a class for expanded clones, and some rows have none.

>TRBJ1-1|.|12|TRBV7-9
CASSFLGTEAFF
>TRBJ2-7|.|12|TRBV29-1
CSVMVSSYEQYF
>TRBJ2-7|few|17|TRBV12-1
CASSFEVQGALTDEQYF
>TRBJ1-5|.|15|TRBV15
CATSLGPNVNQPQHF
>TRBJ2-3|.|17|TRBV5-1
CASSARGMLSPTDTQYF
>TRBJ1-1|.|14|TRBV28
CASSLGGKDTEAFF
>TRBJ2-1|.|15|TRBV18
CASSPLGTGGNEQFF
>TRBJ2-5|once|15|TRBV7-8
CASGPRRDYQETQYF
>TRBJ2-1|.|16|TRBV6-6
CASSGTGTRSYNEQFF
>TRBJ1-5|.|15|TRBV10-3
CAPYGSGQGDQPQHF
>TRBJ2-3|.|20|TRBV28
CASRGRLAGGPVERTDTQYF
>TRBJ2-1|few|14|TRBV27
CASSMDSGVSEQFF
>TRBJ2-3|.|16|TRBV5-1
CASSTRTSGESNTQYF
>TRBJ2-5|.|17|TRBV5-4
CASSLALVGGVQETQYF
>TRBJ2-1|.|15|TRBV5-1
CASSFTDRGGGEQFF
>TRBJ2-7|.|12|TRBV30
CAWAGAPFEQYF
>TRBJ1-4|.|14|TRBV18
CASSPDHQVEKLFF
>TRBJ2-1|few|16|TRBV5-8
CASRKPRGASYNEQFF
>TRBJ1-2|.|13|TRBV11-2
CASSFGANYGYTF
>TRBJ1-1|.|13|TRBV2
CASSVKLNTEAFF